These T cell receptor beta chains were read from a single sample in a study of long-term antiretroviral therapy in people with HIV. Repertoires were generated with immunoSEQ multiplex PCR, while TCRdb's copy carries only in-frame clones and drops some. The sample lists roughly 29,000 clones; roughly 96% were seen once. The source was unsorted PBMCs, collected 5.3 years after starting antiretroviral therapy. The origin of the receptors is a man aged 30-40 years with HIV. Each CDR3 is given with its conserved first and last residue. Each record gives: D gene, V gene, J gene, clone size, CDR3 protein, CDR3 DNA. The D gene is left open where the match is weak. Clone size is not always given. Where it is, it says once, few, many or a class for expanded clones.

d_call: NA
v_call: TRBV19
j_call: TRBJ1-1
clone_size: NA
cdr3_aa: CASSWGGRTEAFF
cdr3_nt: TGTGCCAGTAGTTGGGGCGGGAGGACTGAAGCTTTCTTT

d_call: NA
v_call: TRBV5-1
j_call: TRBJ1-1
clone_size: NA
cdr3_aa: CASSYNVGEAFF
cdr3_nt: TGCGCCAGCAGCTATAATGTGGGGGAAGCTTTCTTT

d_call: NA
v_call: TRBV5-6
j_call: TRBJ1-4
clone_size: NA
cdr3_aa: CASSPTPQITNEKLFF
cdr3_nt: TGTGCCAGCAGCCCAACCCCACAAATTACTAATGAAAAACTGTTTTTT

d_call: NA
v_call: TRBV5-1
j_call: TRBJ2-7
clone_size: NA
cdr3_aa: CASSFRGDPRGEQYF
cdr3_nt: TGCGCCAGCAGCTTTCGAGGGGATCCTAGGGGCGAGCAGTACTTC

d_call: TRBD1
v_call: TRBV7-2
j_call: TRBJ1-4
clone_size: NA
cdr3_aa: CASSPEQGLGEKLFF
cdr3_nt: TGTGCCAGCAGCCCAGAACAGGGGCTTGGTGAAAAACTGTTTTTT

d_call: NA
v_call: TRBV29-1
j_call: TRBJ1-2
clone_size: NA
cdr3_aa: CSVEVLTEVGYGYTF
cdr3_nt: TGCAGCGTTGAAGTGTTGACAGAAGTAGGCTATGGCTACACCTTC

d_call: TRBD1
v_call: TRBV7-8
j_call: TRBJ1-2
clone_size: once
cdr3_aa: CASSLRDREAYGYTF
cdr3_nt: TGTGCCAGCAGCCTCCGGGACAGGGAGGCCTATGGCTACACCTTC

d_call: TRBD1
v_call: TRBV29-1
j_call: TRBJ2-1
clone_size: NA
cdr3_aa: CSVGTGGPNEQFF
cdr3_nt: TGCAGCGTCGGGACAGGGGGCCCTAATGAGCAGTTCTTC

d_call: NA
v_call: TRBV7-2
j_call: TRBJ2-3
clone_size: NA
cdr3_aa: CASSHYPTIHDKDTDTQYF
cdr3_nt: TGTGCCAGCAGCCACTACCCCACAATTCACGATAAAGACACAGATACGCAGTATTTT

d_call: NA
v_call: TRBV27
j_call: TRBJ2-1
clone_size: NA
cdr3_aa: CASSQGHLSYEQFF
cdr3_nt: TGTGCCAGCAGTCAGGGACACCTGTCCTATGAGCAGTTCTTC

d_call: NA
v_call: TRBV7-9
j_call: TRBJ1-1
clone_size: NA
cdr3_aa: CASSLEGGWGGSSTEAFF
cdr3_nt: TGTGCCAGCAGCTTAGAGGGGGGATGGGGCGGTTCGAGCACTGAAGCTTTCTTT

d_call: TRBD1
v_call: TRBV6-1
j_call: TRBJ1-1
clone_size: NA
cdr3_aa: CASSEARGLAFF
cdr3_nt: TGTGCCAGCAGTGAGGCCAGGGGGCTTGCTTTCTTT

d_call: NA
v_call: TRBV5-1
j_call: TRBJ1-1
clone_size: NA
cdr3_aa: CASSLASGDTEAFF
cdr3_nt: TGCGCCAGCAGCTTGGCAAGCGGGGACACTGAAGCTTTCTTT

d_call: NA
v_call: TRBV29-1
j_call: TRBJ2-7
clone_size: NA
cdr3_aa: CSVLGGNSYEQYF
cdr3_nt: TGCAGCGTTTTAGGCGGGAACTCCTACGAGCAGTACTTC

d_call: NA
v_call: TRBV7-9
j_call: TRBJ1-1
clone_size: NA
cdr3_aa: CASSLGLYGGADTEAFF
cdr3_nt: TGTGCCAGCAGCTTAGGTTTGTATGGGGGGGCGGACACTGAAGCTTTCTTT

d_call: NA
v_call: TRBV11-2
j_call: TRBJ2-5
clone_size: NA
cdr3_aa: CASSSPARGETQYF
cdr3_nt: TGTGCCAGCAGCTCGCCCGCCAGGGGAGAGACCCAGTACTTC

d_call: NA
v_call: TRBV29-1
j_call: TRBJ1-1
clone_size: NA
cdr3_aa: CSGLPGHKNTEAFF
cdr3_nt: TGCAGCGGCCTACCGGGACATAAGAACACTGAAGCTTTCTTT

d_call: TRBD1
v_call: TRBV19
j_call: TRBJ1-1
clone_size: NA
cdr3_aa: CASIKGAGNTEAFF
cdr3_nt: TGTGCCAGTATAAAGGGGGCTGGGAACACTGAAGCTTTCTTT

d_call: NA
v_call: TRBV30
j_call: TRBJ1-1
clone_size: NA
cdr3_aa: CALRGGNTEAFF
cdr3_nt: TGTGCCTTACGGGGGGGGAACACTGAAGCTTTCTTT

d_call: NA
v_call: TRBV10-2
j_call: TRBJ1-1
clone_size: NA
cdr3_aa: CASSGGPTEAFF
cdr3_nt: TGCGCCAGCAGCGGGGGACCCACTGAAGCTTTCTTT

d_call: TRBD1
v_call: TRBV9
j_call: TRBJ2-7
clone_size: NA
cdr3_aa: CASSVGTGREQYF
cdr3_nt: TGTGCCAGCAGCGTAGGGACAGGGCGCGAGCAGTACTTC

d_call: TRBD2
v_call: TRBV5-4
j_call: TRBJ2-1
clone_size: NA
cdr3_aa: CASTNWTSGTNEQFF
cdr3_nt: TGTGCCAGCACCAACTGGACTAGCGGGACTAATGAGCAGTTCTTC

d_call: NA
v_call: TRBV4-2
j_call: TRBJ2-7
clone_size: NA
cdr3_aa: CASSRGSAEYYEQYF
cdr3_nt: TGTGCCAGCAGCCGTGGGAGTGCCGAGTACTACGAGCAGTACTTC

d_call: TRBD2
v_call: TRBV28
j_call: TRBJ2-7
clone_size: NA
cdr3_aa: CASSSSGRSGYEQYF
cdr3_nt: TGTGCCAGCAGTTCTAGCGGGAGATCTGGGTACGAGCAGTACTTC

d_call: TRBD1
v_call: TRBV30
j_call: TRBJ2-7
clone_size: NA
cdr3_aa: CAWSLGEGQAVHF
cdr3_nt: TGTGCCTGGAGTCTCGGGGAAGGACAGGCCGTTCACTTC

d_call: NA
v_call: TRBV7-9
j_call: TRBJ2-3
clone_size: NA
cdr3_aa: CASSNTRLADTQYF
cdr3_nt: TGTGCCAGCAGCAACACCCGACTAGCAGATACGCAGTATTTT

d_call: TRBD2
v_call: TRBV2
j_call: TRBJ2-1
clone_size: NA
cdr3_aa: CASRRAGGTNEQFF
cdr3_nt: TGTGCCAGCAGGCGGGCGGGGGGCACCAATGAGCAGTTCTTC

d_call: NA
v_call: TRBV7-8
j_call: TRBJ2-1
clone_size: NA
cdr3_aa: CASSLAETWEQFF
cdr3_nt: TGTGCCAGCAGCTTAGCGGAGACTTGGGAGCAGTTCTTC

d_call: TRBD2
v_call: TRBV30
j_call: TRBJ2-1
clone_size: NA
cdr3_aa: CAWSRSGGDNEQFF
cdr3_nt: TGTGCCTGGAGCCGGAGCGGGGGTGACAATGAGCAGTTCTTC

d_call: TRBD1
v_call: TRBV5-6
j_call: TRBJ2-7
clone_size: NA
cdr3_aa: CASSFGQGHDREQYF
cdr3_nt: TGTGCCAGCAGCTTTGGACAGGGCCACGACCGCGAGCAGTACTTC

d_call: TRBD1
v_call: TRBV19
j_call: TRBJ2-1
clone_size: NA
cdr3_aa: CATETGGSGEQFF
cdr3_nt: TGTGCCACTGAGACAGGGGGGTCCGGTGAGCAGTTCTTC

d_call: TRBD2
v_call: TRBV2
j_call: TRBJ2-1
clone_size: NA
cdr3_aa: CASSEGERGWDEQFF
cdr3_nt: TGTGCCAGCAGTGAAGGGGAGCGGGGGTGGGATGAGCAGTTCTTC

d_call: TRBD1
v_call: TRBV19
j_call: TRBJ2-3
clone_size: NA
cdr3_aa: CASSPNPGQGITDTQYF
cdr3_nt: TGTGCCAGTAGTCCAAACCCGGGACAGGGGATAACAGATACGCAGTATTTT

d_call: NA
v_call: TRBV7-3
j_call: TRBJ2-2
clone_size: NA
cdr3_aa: CASSFWGGELFF
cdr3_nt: TGTGCCAGCAGCTTCTGGGGCGGGGAGCTGTTTTTT

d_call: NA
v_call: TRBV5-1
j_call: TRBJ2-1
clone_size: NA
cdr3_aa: CASSLGSNWASNEQFF
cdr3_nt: TGCGCCAGCAGCCTCGGGTCCAACTGGGCAAGCAATGAGCAGTTCTTC

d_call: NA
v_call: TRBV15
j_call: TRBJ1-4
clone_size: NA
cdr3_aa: CATSRLQATGEKLFF
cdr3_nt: TGTGCCACCAGCAGACTTCAAGCTACAGGGGAAAAACTGTTTTTT

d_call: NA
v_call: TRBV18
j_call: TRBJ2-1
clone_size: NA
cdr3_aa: CASSPPQGNEQFF
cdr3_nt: TGTGCCAGCTCACCCCCTCAGGGAAATGAGCAGTTCTTC

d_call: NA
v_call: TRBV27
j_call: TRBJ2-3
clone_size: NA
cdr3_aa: CASSLSSVGRTSTDTQYF
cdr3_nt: TGTGCCAGCAGTTTATCATCGGTCGGACGGACTAGCACAGATACGCAGTATTTT

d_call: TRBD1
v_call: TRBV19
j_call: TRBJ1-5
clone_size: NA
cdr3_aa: CASSPPGQAHNQPQHF
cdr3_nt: TGTGCCAGTAGTCCTCCGGGACAGGCCCACAATCAGCCCCAGCATTTT

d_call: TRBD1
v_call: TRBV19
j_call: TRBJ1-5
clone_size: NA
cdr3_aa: CASSPTGGRNQPQHF
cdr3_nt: TGTGCCAGTAGTCCTACAGGGGGCCGCAATCAGCCCCAGCATTTT

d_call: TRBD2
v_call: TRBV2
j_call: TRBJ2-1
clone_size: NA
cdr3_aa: CASSSRQGLAAYNEQFF
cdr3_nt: TGTGCCAGCAGCTCTCGGCAGGGACTAGCAGCCTACAATGAGCAGTTCTTC

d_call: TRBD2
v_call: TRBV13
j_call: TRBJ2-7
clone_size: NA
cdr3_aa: CASSLGLGLASAYEQYF
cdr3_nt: TGTGCCAGCAGCTTAGGCCTCGGACTAGCGTCGGCTTACGAGCAGTACTTC

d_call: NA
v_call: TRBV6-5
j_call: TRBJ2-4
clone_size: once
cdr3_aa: CASSYSRGAKNIQYF
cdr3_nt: TGTGCCAGCAGTTATAGCCGGGGAGCCAAAAACATTCAGTACTTC

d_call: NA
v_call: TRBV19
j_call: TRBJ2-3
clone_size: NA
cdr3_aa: CASSMRRDTQYF
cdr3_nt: TGTGCCAGTAGTATGAGGCGAGATACGCAGTATTTT

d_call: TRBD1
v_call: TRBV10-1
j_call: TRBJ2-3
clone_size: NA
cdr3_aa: CASGDSDIPSTDTQYF
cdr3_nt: TGCGCCAGCGGGGACAGTGACATTCCTAGCACAGATACGCAGTATTTT

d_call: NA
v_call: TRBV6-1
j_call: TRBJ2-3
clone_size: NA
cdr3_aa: CASSEYGGLRVTSTDTQYF
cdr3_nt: TGTGCCAGCAGTGAATATGGTGGCCTTAGGGTGACTAGCACAGATACGCAGTATTTT

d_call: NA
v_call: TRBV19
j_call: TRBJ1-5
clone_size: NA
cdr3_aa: CASSILSLGGDQPQHF
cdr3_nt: TGTGCCAGTAGTATCTTGAGTTTGGGCGGAGATCAGCCCCAGCATTTT

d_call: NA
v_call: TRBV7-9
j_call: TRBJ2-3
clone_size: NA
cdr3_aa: CASSLKAASTDTQYF
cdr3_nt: TGTGCCAGCAGCTTAAAAGCGGCAAGCACAGATACGCAGTATTTT

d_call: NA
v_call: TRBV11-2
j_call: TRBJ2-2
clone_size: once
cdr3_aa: CASSRYTGELFF
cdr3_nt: TGTGCCAGCAGCCGTTACACCGGGGAGCTGTTTTTT

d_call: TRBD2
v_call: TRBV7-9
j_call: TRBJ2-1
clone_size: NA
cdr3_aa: CASSPRTLNRRGGLNEQFF
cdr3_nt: TGTGCCAGCAGCCCCCGTACCCTCAATCGGCGGGGGGGTCTCAATGAGCAGTTCTTC

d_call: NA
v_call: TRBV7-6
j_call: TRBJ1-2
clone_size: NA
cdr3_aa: CASSPSAGGVGGYTF
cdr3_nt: TGTGCCAGCAGCCCCTCCGCCGGGGGCGTCGGTGGCTACACCTTC

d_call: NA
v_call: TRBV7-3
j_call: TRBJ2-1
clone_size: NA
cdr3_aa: CASSSENRDIQFF
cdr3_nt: TGTGCCAGCAGCTCAGAGAACCGGGACATACAGTTCTTC

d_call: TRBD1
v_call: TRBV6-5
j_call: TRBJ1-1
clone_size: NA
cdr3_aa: CASSGDRAGAFF
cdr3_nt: TGTGCCAGCAGTGGCGACAGGGCGGGAGCTTTCTTT

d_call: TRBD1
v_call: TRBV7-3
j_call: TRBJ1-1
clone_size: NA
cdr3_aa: CASSPRTGGTEAFF
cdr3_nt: TGTGCCAGCAGCCCCCGGACAGGGGGCACTGAAGCTTTCTTT

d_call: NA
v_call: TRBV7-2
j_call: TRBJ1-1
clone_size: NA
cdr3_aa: CASSPTLGTEAFF
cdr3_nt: TGTGCCAGCAGCCCCACCCTGGGTACTGAAGCTTTCTTT